What follows are 29 T cell receptor beta chains derived from one specimen sequenced in a study of T cells after yellow fever vaccination. TCRdb reprocessed the 5' RACE reads via MiXCR and lists one record per CDR3 protein. The sample has 150,000 to 200,000 distinct CDR3 sequences; 9.3% are singletons. Specimen: CD8+ T cells sorted from PBMCs, collected 45 days after the yellow fever booster vaccination. The receptors here all came from a man aged 18 to 30 who received the YFV17D yellow fever vaccine.

The chain recombines TRBV27 with TRBJ2-2; TRBD1 matches 7 bases. V shed 2 bases, J shed 1 base, and the junction held 1 base outside the gene matches. Looked up from germline, CDR1 is MNHEY and CDR2 is SMNVEV (reference sequence). The CDR3 spans 15 residues. The CDR3 region has the DNA TGTGCCAGCAGTTTAGGGACAGTGAACACCGGGGAGCTGTTTTTT. Translation: CASSLGTVNTGELFF.

This clonotype is judged medium-sized. The V and J genes are TRBV20-1 and TRBJ1-6; a possible D gene is TRBD1 (5 bases). V was cut by 0 bases and J by 6 bases, with 12 bases left in between. Germline lookup yields CDR1 DFQATT and CDR2 SNEGSKA (reference sequence). The CDR3 runs to 15 residues. DNA of the CDR3: TGCAGTGCTAGAGATGGCGGACAAATTAATTCACCCCTCCACTTT. It encodes CSARDGGQINSPLHF.

The chain links TRBV4-2 to TRBJ2-1, with a possible D match to TRBD2 (6 bases). Germline CDR1 and CDR2: LGHNA and YNFKEQ. Trimming left V 6 bases short and J 4 bases short, with 16 bases between. This CDR3 has 15 residues. This chain's CDR3 is CASRRWAGNYNEQFF. CDR3 sequence (DNA): TGTGCCAGCAGGCGATGGGCGGGGAATTACAATGAGCAGTTCTTC.

This clonotype was recorded a few times. The chain couples TRBV3-1 to TRBJ2-7, with a weak D call TRBD1 (6 bases). This CDR3 is 17 amino acids long. Trimming left V 4 bases short and J 0 bases short, with 19 bases between. The germline CDR1 and CDR2 sequences are LGHDT and YNNKEL (reference sequence). CDR3 nucleotides: TGTGCCAGCAGCCCAAGTTCGGGCAGGGGCAGCTCCTACGAGCAGTACTTC. Its protein is CASSPSSGRGSSYEQYF.

The chain joins TRBV19 to TRBJ2-6; D is ambiguous. Trimming cost V 1 base and J 0 bases, with 4 bases left between them. The CDR3 is 15 amino acids. Germline V gene sequence: CDR1 LNHDA, CDR2 SQIVND (reference sequence). The CDR3 spells CASSIATSGANVLTF. The CDR3 coding sequence is TGTGCCAGTAGTATAGCCACCTCTGGGGCCAACGTCCTGACTTTC.

This clonotype was counted a few times. This sequence joins TRBV6-5 and TRBJ2-3; D gene ambiguous. Deletions cut 0 bases from V and 3 bases from J, with 4 bases between. Germline V CDR1 and CDR2: MNHEY, SVGAGI. The CDR3 has 13 amino acids. The CDR3 DNA is TGTGCCAGCAGTTACTCGGAGACAGATACGCAGTATTTT. Translated: CASSYSETDTQYF.

This clonotype was seen only a few times. The chain couples TRBV12-3 or TRBV12-4 to TRBJ2-7; a weak D match, TRBD1 (5 bases). The V end was cut by 5 bases, the J end by 13 bases, with 18 bases between. CDR3 length: 12 amino acids. The CDR3 sequence is CASSPTPAGRYF. The CDR3 nucleotides read TGTGCCAGCAGTCCCACCCCGGCAGGGCGATACTTC.

This clonotype was picked up a small number of times. This chain uses TRBV6-6 with TRBJ1-5; no firm D call. CDR3 length: 13 amino acids. Trimming took 8 bases from V and 9 from J, leaving 17 bases between them. The germline CDR1 and CDR2 sequences are MNHNY and SVGAGI (reference sequence). The CDR3, as DNA: TGTGCCAGCCACCCCCCTACCCGTGGGCCCCAGCATTTT. It is translated as CASHPPTRGPQHF.

J is TRBJ1-6 and V is TRBV6-5, with D uncertain. Germline assignment: CDR1 MNHEY and CDR2 SVGAGI. V lost 4 bases and J lost 9, with 16 bases in between. CDR3 length equals 15 residues. CDR3 nucleotides: TGTGCCAGCAGTTCACCGGCCGGGGATCGTTCACCCCTCCACTTT. It specifies CASSSPAGDRSPLHF.

This clonotype was seen only a few times. J is TRBJ1-5 and V is TRBV21-1; the table's D call, TRBD1, has no DNA check behind it. TRBV21-1 is noted as a pseudogene. The CDR3 covers 19 residues. CDR3 nucleotide sequence: TGTGCCAGCAGCAGAGGAGCTCGGGACAGCCAAAATAGCAATCAGCCCCAGCATTTT. It yields the protein CASSRGARDSQNSNQPQHF.

This clonotype was observed a few times. The gene calls are TRBV5-6 and TRBJ1-5; maybe TRBD1 (6 bases). Trimming removed 4 bases from V and 6 bases from J, with 8 bases in between. This CDR3 has 12 amino acids. The germline CDR1 and CDR2 sequences are SGHDT and YYEEEE. This CDR3 is CASSRGGQPQHF. CDR3 coding DNA: TGTGCCAGCAGCAGAGGGGGTCAGCCCCAGCATTTT.

In the case of this clonotype: One end of the junction is discordant with germline, which a read error may explain. The V and J genes are TRBV28 and TRBJ2-2; D possibly uses TRBD1 or TRBD2 (5 bases each). CDR3 length: 17 residues. Germline lookup yields CDR1 MDHEN and CDR2 SYDVKM. The CDR3 DNA follows: TGTGCCAGCAGTATCACTTCAGGGCCATCGTGGACCGGGGAGCTGATTTTT. Translation gives CASSITSGPSWTGELIF.

The CDR3 bases are TGTGCCAGCAGGGGGGGGGGAGGTTTTGCTGAAGCTTTCTTT. Amino acid sequence: CASRGGGGFAEAFF. This chain uses TRBV7-9 with TRBJ1-1; D is possibly TRBD1 (5 bases). Trimming stripped 6 bases from V and 6 bases from J, with 17 bases between. There are 14 residues in the CDR3. Per germline, CDR1 SEHNR and CDR2 FQNEAQ (reference sequence).

There are a few counts of this clonotype. This sequence joins TRBV11-2 and TRBJ1-2; no clear D. The germline V gene has CDR1 SGHAT and CDR2 FQNNGV. V lost 5 bases and J 5 bases, leaving 15 bases between the germline ends. The CDR3 length is 14 residues. CDR3 sequence (DNA): TGTGCCAGCAGCCCCCGGACTGGATGGTATGGCTACACCTTC. As protein: CASSPRTGWYGYTF.

The V call is TRBV4-3, the J call TRBJ2-3; 7 bases line up with TRBD2. Germline trimming cut 1 base from V and 4 bases from J; bases unmatched to any gene: 8. The CDR3 is 16 residues long. Germline V gives CDR1 LGHNA, CDR2 YSLEER. The CDR3 DNA follows: TGCGCCAGCAGCCAAGGCTTTGGGGGGGAGGCAGATACGCAGTATTTT. Protein: CASSQGFGGEADTQYF.

This clonotype was seen a few times. The V call is TRBV13, the J call TRBJ2-3, with TRBD2 identical over 16 bases. The CDR3 loop spans 19 amino acids. V was pared by 5 bases and J by 6 bases, with 14 bases of the junction left unmatched. Germline values: CDR1 PRHDT, CDR2 FYEKMQ (reference sequence). The CDR3 DNA is TGTGCCAGCAGCCACGGGACTAGCGGGGGGGCCACTCAGAGGGATACGCAGTATTTT. It codes for CASSHGTSGGATQRDTQYF.

As DNA, the CDR3 is TGTGCCAGCAGTCGGGACAGAATATATGGCTACACCTTC. Its translation: CASSRDRIYGYTF. V gene TRBV6-5 combines with J gene TRBJ1-2; 7 bases agree with TRBD1. The CDR3 contains 13 residues. V was pared by 5 bases and J by 5 bases, with 5 bases of the junction left unmatched. CDR1 and CDR2 from the germline V gene are MNHEY and SVGAGI.

There are a few counts of this clonotype. This chain uses TRBV27 with TRBJ2-7; D gene unclear. CDR3 length: 9 amino acids. The ends were cut back, 8 bases at V and 6 bases at J, with 5 bases in the middle. Per the germline V gene, CDR1 is MNHEY and CDR2 is SMNVEV (reference sequence). The CDR3 sequence: CASGPEQYF. DNA of the CDR3: TGTGCCAGCGGCCCCGAGCAGTACTTC.

This clonotype was seen a few times. The chain employs TRBV4-1 and TRBJ2-7; D possibly corresponds to TRBD2 (5 bases). This CDR3 contains 12 residues. CDR1 is MGHRA and CDR2 is YSYEKL in the germline V gene. Deletions cut 3 bases from V and 6 bases from J, with 9 bases between. The CDR3 region is CASSQTGSEQYF. CDR3 sequence (DNA): TGCGCCAGCAGCCAGACGGGAAGCGAGCAGTACTTC.

This clonotype was found many times. The V and J genes are TRBV6-2 or TRBV6-3 and TRBJ2-1; D call uncertain. The CDR3 contains 16 residues. Germline V gene sequence: CDR1 MNHEY, CDR2 SVGEGT. Trimming removed 3 bases at V and 4 bases at J, with 16 bases between. The CDR3 spells CASSYEIIPEYNEQFF. The CDR3 nucleotides are TGTGCCAGCAGTTATGAAATAATCCCGGAGTACAATGAGCAGTTCTTC.

This clonotype has a count of ten or more. The gene calls are TRBV12-3 or TRBV12-4 and TRBJ2-1; D possibly matches TRBD1 or TRBD2 (5 bases each). This CDR3 has 14 residues. The V and J ends lost 1 base and 5 bases respectively, with 9 bases between them. In DNA, the CDR3 is TGTGCCAGCAGTTTAGGAGGGGAGAACAATGAGCAGTTCTTC. Its protein product is CASSLGGENNEQFF.

This clonotype was picked up a small number of times. DNA for the CDR3: TGCAGCGTTGATGGGCACCAACAGAACTATGGCTACACCTTC. Translating it yields CSVDGHQQNYGYTF. This rearrangement joins TRBV29-1 to TRBJ1-2; no clear D. The CDR3 length is 14 residues. CDR1 is SQVTM and CDR2 is ANQGSEA in the germline V gene. Trimming removed 3 bases from V and 2 bases from J, with 13 bases in between.

The chain is built from TRBV24-1 and TRBJ2-3, with D maybe TRBD1 (7 bases). The V end lost 6 bases, the J end lost 2 bases, and 17 bases lay between the germline ends. The length of the CDR3 is 16 residues. The germline CDR1 and CDR2 sequences are KGHDR and SFDVKD. The CDR3 protein is CATSPRDSRLTDTQYF. The DNA of the CDR3 is TGTGCCACCAGTCCGCGGGACAGCAGGCTCACAGATACGCAGTATTTT.

This clonotype was seen only a few times. The rearrangement uses TRBV7-9 and TRBJ1-2; the D gene is possibly TRBD1 (5 bases). Germline loops: CDR1 SEHNR, CDR2 FQNEAQ (reference sequence). The V gene lost 4 bases and the J gene lost 2 bases, with 11 bases spanning the gap. The CDR3 contains 14 residues. The CDR3 DNA follows: TGTGCCAGCAGCTCCCCTGACAGAAACTATGGCTACACCTTC. It translates to CASSSPDRNYGYTF.

This clonotype showed up just a few times. This chain connects TRBV4-3 to TRBJ2-3, with 13 bases identical to TRBD2. CDR3 length equals 21 residues. V was clipped by 0 bases and J by 0 bases; unmatched bases: 12. From germline, CDR1 is LGHNA and CDR2 YSLEER. In DNA, the CDR3 is TGCGCCAGCAGCCAAGAAATTACTAGCGGGGGGGATGATGCTAGCACAGATACGCAGTATTTT. As protein: CASSQEITSGGDDASTDTQYF.

In this sample, this clonotype turned up a few times. This chain uses TRBV4-3 with TRBJ2-3; D remains unclear. Germline V lookup: CDR1 LGHNA, CDR2 YSLEER. Deletions cut 1 base from V and 4 bases from J, with 15 bases between. There are 16 residues in the CDR3. CDR3 sequence reads: CASSQVFSGNSDTQYF. CDR3 DNA: TGCGCCAGCAGCCAAGTCTTCAGTGGTAACTCAGATACGCAGTATTTT.

This clonotype was seen a handful of times. The chain is built from TRBV12-3 or TRBV12-4 and TRBJ1-5; D not resolved. The CDR3 runs to 12 residues. Deletions cut 7 bases from V and 7 bases from J, with 11 bases between. The CDR3 sequence: CASTYMGQPQHF. The CDR3 DNA sequence: TGTGCCAGCACTTATATGGGACAGCCCCAGCATTTT.

The chain links TRBV7-2 to TRBJ2-7, with a tentative D call TRBD2 (5 bases). Germline-derived CDR1 and CDR2 are SGHTA and FQGNSA. The length of the CDR3 is 15 residues. Trimming took 0 bases from V and 2 from J, leaving 11 bases between them. This chain's CDR3 is CASSLAWVGAYEQYF. The CDR3 nucleotides read TGTGCCAGCAGCTTAGCATGGGTGGGAGCCTACGAGCAGTACTTC.

The chain employs TRBV7-9 and TRBJ2-1; TRBD1 matches at 10 bases. Germline V gives CDR1 SEHNR, CDR2 FQNEAQ (reference sequence). CDR3 length: 16 amino acids. Germline trimming cut 5 bases from V and 6 bases from J; bases unmatched to any gene: 10. DNA of the CDR3: TGTGCCAGCAGCCCCCGGACGACAGGGGGCTTCAATGAGCAGTTCTTC. Its translation is CASSPRTTGGFNEQFF.